Below are 19 T cell receptor beta chains sequenced from a single sample in a study of cytomegalovirus exposure and HLA in healthy donors. The PCR made use of 60 Vbeta and 13 Jbeta primers. TCRdb keeps only in-frame clones here, not all; method: immunoSEQ multiplex PCR. The data hold around 200,000 clones, with approximately 81% observed a single time. The sample was PBMCs. These receptors all stem from a woman in her forties or fifties in good health and CMV-seronegative.

This chain connects TRBV2 to TRBJ1-5, with 7 bases aligning to TRBD1. Germline loops: CDR1 SNHLY, CDR2 FYNNEI. CDR3 length: 15 amino acids. V shed 6 bases and J 3 bases; nucleotides not matched to a gene: 8. DNA of the CDR3: TGTGCCAGCAGGTTACAGGGGACAATCAATCAGCCCCAGCATTTT. Protein: CASRLQGTINQPQHF.

The V gene is TRBV2, the J gene TRBJ1-4, with D possibly being TRBD1 (6 bases). Per germline, CDR1 SNHLY and CDR2 FYNNEI. The CDR3 is 16 residues long. V dropped 4 bases and J dropped 9 bases, with 21 bases sitting between them. The CDR3 DNA is TGTGCCAGCAGTGGCTCCCACTCTAGGGGGTCGAAAAAACTGTTTTTT. Amino acid sequence: CASSGSHSRGSKKLFF.

The J gene is TRBJ1-3, the V gene TRBV7-9; D is unresolved. Deletions cut 1 base from V and 0 bases from J, with 10 bases between. Germline CDR1 SEHNR, CDR2 FQNEAQ (reference sequence). The CDR3 extends over 16 amino acids. The CDR3 nucleotides are TGTGCCAGCAGCTTAGGGGCAGTGGACTCTGGAAACACCATATATTTT. It translates to CASSLGAVDSGNTIYF.

This clone was detected only a few times. The chain couples TRBV15 to TRBJ2-5; D is perhaps TRBD2 (5 bases). The CDR3 contains 17 residues. Germline CDR1 reads LNHNV; CDR2 reads YYDKDF (reference sequence). The V gene lost 1 base and the J gene lost 2 bases, with 17 bases spanning the gap. CDR3 protein: CATSRGRRRSTQETQYF. For the CDR3, the DNA is TGTGCCACCAGCAGAGGAAGGCGGAGGAGTACACAAGAGACCCAGTACTTC.

The chain joins TRBV25-1 to TRBJ2-7, with 10 positions matching TRBD1. This CDR3 has 15 residues. Losses at the gene ends were 8 bases for V and 7 bases for J; bases not matched to a gene: 14. The germline gives CDR1 MGHDK, CDR2 SYGVNS. CDR3 sequence (DNA): TGTGCCAGCGTTCCCTCGGGACAGGGGTTTGGAGAGCAGTACTTC. Protein product: CASVPSGQGFGEQYF.

CDR3 DNA sequence: TGTGCCAGCAGCTCATACAGGGTTTCCGGGGAGCTGTTTTTT. This sequence encodes CASSSYRVSGELFF. The genes are TRBV13 and TRBJ2-2; tentatively, D is TRBD1 (6 bases). V lost 4 bases and J lost 6, with 12 bases in between. This CDR3 is 14 amino acids long. Germline assignment: CDR1 PRHDT and CDR2 FYEKMQ (reference sequence).

This chain joins TRBV28 and TRBJ1-2; no firm D call. Germline V gives CDR1 MDHEN, CDR2 SYDVKM. Trimming removed 8 bases at V and 3 bases at J, with 16 bases between. The CDR3 covers 14 residues. CDR3 in DNA: TGTGCCAGCTGCCCCGGCGGGGATCACTATGGCTACACCTTC. Amino acids: CASCPGGDHYGYTF.

The V call is TRBV7-2, the J call TRBJ2-7; 11 positions agree with TRBD2. The CDR3 totals 16 residues. The junction had 11 bases not matched to a gene; V was cut back by 3 bases and J by 7 bases. CDR1 and CDR2 (germline): SGHTA, FQGNSA. CDR3 loop: CASSFTLAGVKLEQYF. The CDR3 DNA reads TGTGCCAGCAGCTTTACACTAGCGGGAGTTAAGTTAGAGCAGTACTTC.

The V call is TRBV18, the J call TRBJ1-2; the D is unclear. Germline V gives CDR1 KGHSH, CDR2 LQKENI. This CDR3 has 14 amino acids. Trimming pared 3 bases from V and 0 bases from J, leaving 8 bases between. CDR3 amino acids: CASSPRESNYGYTF. Written as DNA, the CDR3 is TGTGCCAGCTCACCCCGGGAATCTAACTATGGCTACACCTTC.

The rearrangement links TRBV4-3 to TRBJ1-3; D gene uncertain. Germline V gives CDR1 LGHNA, CDR2 YSLEER. CDR3 size: 13 residues. V was trimmed by 3 bases and J by 4 bases, leaving 7 bases between them. The CDR3 bases are TGCGCCAGCAGCCAGTCCCGGGGAAACACCATATATTTT. Its protein is CASSQSRGNTIYF.

This chain joins TRBV2 and TRBJ2-2, with unresolved D. This CDR3 region has 14 residues. Trimming removed 0 bases from V and 5 bases from J, with 7 bases in between. Per the germline V gene, CDR1 is SNHLY and CDR2 is FYNNEI. The CDR3 DNA reads TGTGCCAGCAGTGAAGCACTCAAGACCGGGGAGCTGTTTTTT. It encodes CASSEALKTGELFF. Filled out from reference TRBV2 and TRBJ2-2, the complete variable domain reads EPEVTQTPSHQVTQMGQEVILRCVPISNHLYFYWYRQILGQKVEFLVSFYNNEISEKSEIFDDQFSVERPDGSNFTLKIRSTKLEDSAMYFCASSEALKTGELFFGEGSRLTVL.

V is TRBV5-6 and J is TRBJ1-6; D perhaps matches TRBD1 (6 bases). The germline V gene has CDR1 SGHDT and CDR2 YYEEEE. There are 15 residues in the CDR3. V was clipped by 4 bases and J by 10 bases, with 18 bases between them. The CDR3 DNA reads as TGTGCCAGCAGCAACCGGGGGAGGGGGGGCTCACCCCTCCACTTT. Translated, it gives CASSNRGRGGSPLHF.

The V call is TRBV6-5, the J call TRBJ1-2; TRBD1 matches at 7 bases. This CDR3 has 14 amino acids. V shed 7 bases, J shed 7 bases, and the junction held 12 bases outside the gene matches. CDR1 is MNHEY, CDR2 SVGAGI, per germline. The CDR3 sequence is CASNRRQGGSGYTF. The CDR3 region has the DNA TGTGCCAGCAATCGCCGACAGGGAGGTAGTGGCTACACCTTC.

J is TRBJ2-1 and V is TRBV5-1, with TRBD1 identical over 7 bases. The CDR3 covers 15 residues. Germline lookup yields CDR1 SGHRS and CDR2 YFSETQ. Losses at the gene ends were 2 bases for V and 4 bases for J; bases not matched to a gene: 6. The CDR3 spells CASSFRGQDYNEQFF. CDR3 DNA sequence: TGCGCCAGCAGCTTTCGAGGACAGGATTACAATGAGCAGTTCTTC.

The chain uses TRBV6-1 and TRBJ2-7; TRBD1 might be the D (5 bases). Germline-derived CDR1 and CDR2 are MNHNS and SASEGT. The CDR3 length is 14 residues. Trimming pared 5 bases from V and 2 bases from J, leaving 13 bases between. In DNA, the CDR3 is TGTGCCAGCAGTAGTCAGGGTGTGCCCTACGAGCAGTACTTC. It specifies CASSSQGVPYEQYF.

The chain has TRBV29-1 and TRBJ2-5; 8 bases fit TRBD2. The V and J ends lost 3 bases and 1 base, in that order; junction bases with no gene match: 1. The CDR3 sequence is 13 residues long. Germline lookup yields CDR1 SQVTM and CDR2 ANQGSEA. The CDR3 DNA is TGCAGCGTTGACACTAGCGGCCAAGAGACCCAGTACTTC. Translating gives CSVDTSGQETQYF.

The chain links TRBV28 to TRBJ2-1; D not resolved. The CDR3 has 13 residues. Per the germline V gene, CDR1 is MDHEN and CDR2 is SYDVKM. Trimming removed 8 bases from V and 3 bases from J, with 11 bases in between. The CDR3 coding sequence is TGTGCCAGCTCTATAATACTCTACAATGAGCAGTTCTTC. It translates to CASSIILYNEQFF.

The chain couples TRBV5-1 to TRBJ2-3, with 8 bases fitting TRBD1. This CDR3 spans 15 amino acids. Germline CDR1 is SGHRS and CDR2 is YFSETQ. V shed 0 bases and J 3 bases; nucleotides not matched to a gene: 3. CDR3 loop: CASSLVGQGTDTQYF. The CDR3 nucleotides are TGCGCCAGCAGCTTGGTCGGACAGGGAACAGATACGCAGTATTTT.

The chain combines TRBV28 with TRBJ2-7; D ambiguous. V gave up 5 bases and J gave up 3 bases, with 5 bases separating them. Germline CDR1 is MDHEN and CDR2 is SYDVKM. This CDR3 is 11 amino acids long. Here the CDR3 reads CASSLGYEQYF. As DNA, the CDR3 is TGTGCCAGCAGTCTCGGCTACGAGCAGTACTTC.